Here is one T cell receptor (beta chain) with its context. Based on its abundance in the sample, this clonotype is medium-sized (0.01 to 0.1%). The antigen it binds to is not known. One base away there is no much larger clone; base qualities are not given. The data were obtained in a study of CD4 and CD8 cells across lung adenocarcinoma regions (dated by TCRdb to the late 2010s). For the wider study: Intratumor heterogeneity of the T cell receptor repertoire was examined by comparing tumor centers with tumor margins.

The CDR3, cysteine through phenylalanine, is 11 amino acids long. Left in the record is the CDR3 DNA by itself, 33 bases read in frame from the first base. The V end loses 7 bases and the J end loses 10 bases, and a stretch of 13 bases separates them. Looking up the germline V gene yields CDR1 MNHNS and CDR2 SASEGT. Patients with localized lung adenocarcinoma, a subtype of non-small cell lung cancer, were used as donors. The samples were taken from the margins of localized lung adenocarcinomas. For TCR repertoire analysis, CD4+ T cells taken from tumor tissue were profiled apart from CD8+ T cells. Receptor amplification or capture employed PCR. Instrument used: HiSeq X Ten. TCRdb took the public reads, trimmed them with fastp at Q25, ran MiXCR for clone calling and kept in-frame beta chains. CDR3 protein sequences are deduplicated, and each keeps its most common genes and DNA. Counted in this sample were thousands of distinct CDR3 sequences; approximately 49% of them appeared once. Clones ranked in the top ten supply 18% of the sample.

The rearrangement combines TRBV6-1 with TRBJ1-1, with a tentative D gene TRBD1 over 6 matching bases. This clonotype was sampled from a female donor with lung adenocarcinoma. The CD4 and CD8 labels of this study may be unreliable. Sequenced input: CD4+ T cells from the margin of a lung tumor. The sample's cell subset or site label, in plain terms: tumor margin region. The sequenced DNA is TGTGCCAGCATCGGTAAGGGGGGAGCTTTCTTT. Translated, it reads CASIGKGGAFF.